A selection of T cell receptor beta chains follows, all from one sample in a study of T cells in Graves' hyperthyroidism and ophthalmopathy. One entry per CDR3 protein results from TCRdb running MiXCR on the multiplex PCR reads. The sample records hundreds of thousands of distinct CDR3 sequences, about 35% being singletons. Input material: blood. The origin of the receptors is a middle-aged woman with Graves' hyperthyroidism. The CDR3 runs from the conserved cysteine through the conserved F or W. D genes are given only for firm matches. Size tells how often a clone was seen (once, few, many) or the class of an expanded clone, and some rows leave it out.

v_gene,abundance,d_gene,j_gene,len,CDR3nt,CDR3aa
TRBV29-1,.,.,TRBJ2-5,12,TGCAGCTTATGGGCTCAGGGAGAGACCCAGTACTTC,CSLWAQGETQYF
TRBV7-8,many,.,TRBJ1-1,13,TGTGCCAGCAGCTTGGGAACGGTCACTGAAGCTTTCTTT,CASSLGTVTEAFF
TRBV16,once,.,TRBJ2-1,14,TGTGCCAGCAGCCAATCGAGAGGGAGCTACGAGCAGTTCTTC,CASSQSRGSYEQFF
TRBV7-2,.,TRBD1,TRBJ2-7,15,TGTGCCAGCAGTTTAGGGACAGGGGCGCTCTACGAGCAGTACTTC,CASSLGTGALYEQYF
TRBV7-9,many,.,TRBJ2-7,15,TGTGCCAGCAGCCTATACTCGGGACCGGCCTACGAGCAGTACTTC,CASSLYSGPAYEQYF
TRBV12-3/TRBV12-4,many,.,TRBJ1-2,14,TGTGCCAGCACCCTCGCAGGGGTTAACTATGGCTACACCTTC,CASTLAGVNYGYTF
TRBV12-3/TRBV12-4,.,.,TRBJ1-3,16,TGTGCCAGCAGTTTGGAAGGCAGGGTCATTGGAAACACCATATATTTT,CASSLEGRVIGNTIYF
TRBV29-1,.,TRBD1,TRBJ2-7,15,TGCAGCGTTGAAGATCGCGGGACAGGGATCAACGAGCAGTACTTC,CSVEDRGTGINEQYF
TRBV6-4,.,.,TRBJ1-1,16,TGTGCCAGCAGTGACGCAGGGCACCCTGGGAACACTGAAGCTTTCTTT,CASSDAGHPGNTEAFF
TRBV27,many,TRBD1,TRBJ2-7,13,TGTGCCAGCAGACCGGGACAGGGCAACGAGCAGTACTTC,CASRPGQGNEQYF
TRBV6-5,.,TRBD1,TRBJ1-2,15,TGTGCCAGCAGGGCGCCAGGGGGCTTCAACTATGGCTACACCTTC,CASRAPGGFNYGYTF
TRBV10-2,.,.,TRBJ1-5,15,TGCGCCAGCAGCCAAGATGGGATAAACGGCCAGCCCCAGCATTTT,CASSQDGINGQPQHF
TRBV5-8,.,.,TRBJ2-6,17,TGTGCCAGCAGCTCGGCGACAGGCCTCTCTGGGGCCAACGTCCTGACTTTC,CASSSATGLSGANVLTF
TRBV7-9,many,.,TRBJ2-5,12,TGTGCCAGCAGCCTAGCCGGGGAGACCCAGTACTTC,CASSLAGETQYF
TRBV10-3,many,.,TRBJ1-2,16,TGTGCCATCAGTGAAACAGGGCGCGCCCCAAACTATGGCTACACCTTC,CAISETGRAPNYGYTF
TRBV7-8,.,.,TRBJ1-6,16,TGTGCCAGCAGCCGTTTACAAGGAGAGGGTAATTCACCCCTCCACTTT,CASSRLQGEGNSPLHF
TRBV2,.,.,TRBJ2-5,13,TGTGCCAGCAGTGGCCCCATGGGAGATACGCAGTACTTC,CASSGPMGDTQYF
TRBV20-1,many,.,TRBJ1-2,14,TGCAGTGCCTTCTATTTCCGGGCCAACTATGGCTACACCTTC,CSAFYFRANYGYTF
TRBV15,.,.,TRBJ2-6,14,TGTGCCACCAGCATCATGTCTGGGGCCAACGTCCTGACTTTC,CATSIMSGANVLTF
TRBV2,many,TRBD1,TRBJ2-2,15,TGTGCCAGCAGAGGACAGGGGGCGTGGACCGGGGAGCTGTTTTTT,CASRGQGAWTGELFF
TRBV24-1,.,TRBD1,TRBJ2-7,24,TGTGCCACCAGTGAGACAGGGCGTTATGGGGTCTGTGAGGCCGTGACTTCCCGAGGCCACGAGCAGTACTTC,CATSETGRYGVCEAVTSRGHEQYF
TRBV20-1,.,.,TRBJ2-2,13,TGCAGTGCTAGAGATGGCCTAGCCGGGGAGCTGTTTTTT,CSARDGLAGELFF
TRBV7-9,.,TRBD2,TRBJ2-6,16,TGTGCCAGCAGCTTAGCGTCGGGGGGAGGGGCCAACGTCCTGACTTTC,CASSLASGGGANVLTF
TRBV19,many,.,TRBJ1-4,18,TGTGCCAGTAGTATAGAGGGGAGGCGGCACCGTTTTAATGAAAAACTGTTTTTT,CASSIEGRRHRFNEKLFF
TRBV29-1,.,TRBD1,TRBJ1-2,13,TGCAGCCTCGGACAGGGGGGGAACTATGGCTACACCTTC,CSLGQGGNYGYTF
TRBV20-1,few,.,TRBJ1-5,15,TGCAGTGCTAGAGAAGCAGGGGCTAGCAATCAGCCCCAGCATTTT,CSAREAGASNQPQHF